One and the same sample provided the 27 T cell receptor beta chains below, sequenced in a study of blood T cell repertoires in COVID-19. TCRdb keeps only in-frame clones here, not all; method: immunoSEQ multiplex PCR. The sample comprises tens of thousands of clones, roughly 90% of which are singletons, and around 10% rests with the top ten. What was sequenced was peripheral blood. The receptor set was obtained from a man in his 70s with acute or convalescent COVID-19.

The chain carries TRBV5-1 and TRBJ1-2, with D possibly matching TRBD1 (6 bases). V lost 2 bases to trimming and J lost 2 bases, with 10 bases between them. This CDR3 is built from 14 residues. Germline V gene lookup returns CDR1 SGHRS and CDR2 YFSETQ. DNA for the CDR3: TGCGCCAGCAGCTTAGCAGGGGTGAACTATGGCTACACCTTC. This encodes CASSLAGVNYGYTF.

The CDR3 DNA follows: TGCGCCAGCAGCTTGGAGAGGGAGTACACTGAAGCTTTCTTT. Its protein is CASSLEREYTEAFF. V gene TRBV5-1 combines with J gene TRBJ1-1; no reliable D call. This CDR3 is built from 14 residues. Trimming cost V 0 bases and J 3 bases, with 9 bases left between them. Looked up from germline, CDR1 is SGHRS and CDR2 is YFSETQ.

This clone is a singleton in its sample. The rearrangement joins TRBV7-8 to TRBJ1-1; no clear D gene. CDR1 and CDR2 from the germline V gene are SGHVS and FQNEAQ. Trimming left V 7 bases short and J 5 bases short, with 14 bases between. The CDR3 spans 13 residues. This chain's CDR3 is CASTQQASTEAFF. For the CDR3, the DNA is TGTGCCAGCACCCAGCAGGCGTCTACTGAAGCTTTCTTT.

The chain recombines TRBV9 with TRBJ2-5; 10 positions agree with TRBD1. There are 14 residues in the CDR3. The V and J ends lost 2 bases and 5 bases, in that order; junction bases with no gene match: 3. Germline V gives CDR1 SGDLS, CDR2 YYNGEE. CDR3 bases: TGTGCCAGCAGCGTGACAGGGGGCTTTGAGACCCAGTACTTC. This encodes CASSVTGGFETQYF.

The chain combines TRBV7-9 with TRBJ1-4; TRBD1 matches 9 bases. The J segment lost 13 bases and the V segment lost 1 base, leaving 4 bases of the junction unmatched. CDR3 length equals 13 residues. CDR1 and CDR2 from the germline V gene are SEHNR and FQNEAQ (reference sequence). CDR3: CASSLGQGEALFF. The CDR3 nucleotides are TGTGCCAGCAGCTTAGGACAGGGGGAAGCACTGTTTTTT.

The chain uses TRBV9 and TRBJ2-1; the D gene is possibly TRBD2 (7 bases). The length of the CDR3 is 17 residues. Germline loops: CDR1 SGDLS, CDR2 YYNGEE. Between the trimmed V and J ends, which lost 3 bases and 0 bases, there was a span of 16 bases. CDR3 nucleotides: TGTGCCAGCAGCGACAGCGGGGACATTGACTCCTACAATGAGCAGTTCTTC. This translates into CASSDSGDIDSYNEQFF.

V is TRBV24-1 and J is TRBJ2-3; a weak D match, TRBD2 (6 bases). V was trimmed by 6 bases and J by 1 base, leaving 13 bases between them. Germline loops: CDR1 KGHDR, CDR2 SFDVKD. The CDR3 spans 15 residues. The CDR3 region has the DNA TGTGCCACCAGTTTCGGGAGAGGGGGCACAGATACGCAGTATTTT. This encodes CATSFGRGGTDTQYF.

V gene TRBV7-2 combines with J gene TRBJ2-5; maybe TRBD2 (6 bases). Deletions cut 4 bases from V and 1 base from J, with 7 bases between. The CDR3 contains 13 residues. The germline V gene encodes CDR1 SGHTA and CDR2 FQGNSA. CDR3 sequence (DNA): TGTGCCAGCAGCTCGGGACTCCAAGAGACCCAGTACTTC. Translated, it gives CASSSGLQETQYF.

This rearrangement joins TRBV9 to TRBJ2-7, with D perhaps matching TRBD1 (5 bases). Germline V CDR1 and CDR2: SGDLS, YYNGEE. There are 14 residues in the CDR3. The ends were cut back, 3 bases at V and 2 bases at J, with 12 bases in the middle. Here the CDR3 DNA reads TGTGCCAGCAGCGCCCAGGGTATCCCCTACGAGCAGTACTTC. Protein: CASSAQGIPYEQYF.

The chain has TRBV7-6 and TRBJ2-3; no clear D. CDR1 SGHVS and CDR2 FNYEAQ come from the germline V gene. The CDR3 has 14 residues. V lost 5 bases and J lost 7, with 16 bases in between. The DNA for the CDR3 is TGTGCCAGCAGCCTAGATTCAGGTTTACATACGCAGTATTTT. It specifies CASSLDSGLHTQYF.

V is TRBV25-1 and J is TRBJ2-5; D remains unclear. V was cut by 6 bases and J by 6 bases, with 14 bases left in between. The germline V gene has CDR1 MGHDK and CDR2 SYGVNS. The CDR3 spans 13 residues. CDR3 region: CASRTPGDKTQYF. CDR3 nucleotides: TGTGCCAGCAGAACCCCCGGTGACAAGACCCAGTACTTC.

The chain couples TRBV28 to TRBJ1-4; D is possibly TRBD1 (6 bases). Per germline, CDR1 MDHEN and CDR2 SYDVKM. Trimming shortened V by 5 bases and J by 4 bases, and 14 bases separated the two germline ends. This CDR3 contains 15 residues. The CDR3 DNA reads TGTGCCAGCAGTGAGGCCGGGACAAATAATGAAAAACTGTTTTTT. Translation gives CASSEAGTNNEKLFF. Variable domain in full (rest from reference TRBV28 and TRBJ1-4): DVKVTQSSRYLVKRTGEKVFLECVQDMDHENMFWYRQDPGLGLRLIYFSYDVKMKEKGDIPEGYSVSREKKERFSLILESASTNQTSMYLCASSEAGTNNEKLFFGSGTQLSVL.

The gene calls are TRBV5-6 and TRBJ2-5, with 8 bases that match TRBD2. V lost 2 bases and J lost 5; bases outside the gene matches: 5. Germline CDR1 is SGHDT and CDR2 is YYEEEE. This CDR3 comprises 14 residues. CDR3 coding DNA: TGTGCCAGCAGCTTTCCCAGCGGGAGTGAGACCCAGTACTTC. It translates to CASSFPSGSETQYF.

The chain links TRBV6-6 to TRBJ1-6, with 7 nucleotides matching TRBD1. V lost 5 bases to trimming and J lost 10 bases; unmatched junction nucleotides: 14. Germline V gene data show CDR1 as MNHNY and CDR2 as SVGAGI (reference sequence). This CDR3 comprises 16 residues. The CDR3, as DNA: TGTGCCAGCAGTCCGGAGACAGGGTCGGAAAGGTCACCCCTCCACTTT. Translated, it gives CASSPETGSERSPLHF.

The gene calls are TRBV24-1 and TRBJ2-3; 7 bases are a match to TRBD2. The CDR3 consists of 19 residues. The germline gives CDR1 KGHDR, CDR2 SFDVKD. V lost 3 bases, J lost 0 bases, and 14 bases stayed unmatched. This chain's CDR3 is CATSDAQAVLATSTDTQYF. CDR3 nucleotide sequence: TGTGCCACCAGTGATGCCCAAGCGGTACTAGCGACGAGCACAGATACGCAGTATTTT.

CDR3 region: CSADRGYGYTF. In DNA, the CDR3 is TGCAGTGCTGATCGAGGATATGGCTACACCTTC. The V gene is TRBV20-1, the J gene TRBJ1-2; D is undetermined. The CDR3 runs to 11 residues. V dropped 5 bases and J dropped 5 bases, with 9 bases sitting between them. The germline CDR1 and CDR2 sequences are DFQATT and SNEGSKA (reference sequence).

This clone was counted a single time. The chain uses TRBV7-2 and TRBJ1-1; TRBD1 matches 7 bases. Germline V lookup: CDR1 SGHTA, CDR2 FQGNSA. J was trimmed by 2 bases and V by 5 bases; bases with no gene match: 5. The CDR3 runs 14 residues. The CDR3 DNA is TGTGCCAGCAGCCAGGGGGGAATTAACACTGAAGCTTTCTTT. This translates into CASSQGGINTEAFF. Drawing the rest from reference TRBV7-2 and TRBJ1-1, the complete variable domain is GAGVSQSPSNKVTEKGKDVELRCDPISGHTALYWYRQSLGQGLEFLIYFQGNSAPDKSGLPSDRFSAERTGGSVSTLTIQRTQQEDSAVYLCASSQGGINTEAFFGQGTRLTVV.

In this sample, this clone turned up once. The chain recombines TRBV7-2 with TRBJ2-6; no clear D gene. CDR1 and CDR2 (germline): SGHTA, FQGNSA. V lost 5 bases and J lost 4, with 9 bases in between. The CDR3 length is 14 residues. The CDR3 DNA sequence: TGTGCCAGCAGCACCAGGTCGGGGGCCAACGTCCTGACTTTC. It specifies CASSTRSGANVLTF.

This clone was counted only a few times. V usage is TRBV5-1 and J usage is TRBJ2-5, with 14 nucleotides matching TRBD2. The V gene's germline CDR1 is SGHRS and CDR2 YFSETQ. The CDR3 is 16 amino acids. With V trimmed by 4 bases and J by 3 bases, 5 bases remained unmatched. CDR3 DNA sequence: TGCGCCAGCAGCCCAGGACTAGCGGGAGGCGAAGAGACCCAGTACTTC. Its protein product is CASSPGLAGGEETQYF. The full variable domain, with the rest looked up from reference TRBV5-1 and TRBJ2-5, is KAGVTQTPRYLIKTRGQQVTLSCSPISGHRSVSWYQQTPGQGLQFLFEYFSETQRNKGNFPGRFSGRQFSNSRSEMNVSTLELGDSALYLCASSPGLAGGEETQYFGPGTRLLVL.

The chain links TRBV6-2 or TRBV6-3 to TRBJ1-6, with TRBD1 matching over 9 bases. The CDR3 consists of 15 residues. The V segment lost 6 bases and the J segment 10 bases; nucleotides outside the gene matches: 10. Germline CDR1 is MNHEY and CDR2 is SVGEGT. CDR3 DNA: TGTGCCAGCAGCAAGGGACAGGGCCGGGGATCACCCCTCCACTTT. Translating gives CASSKGQGRGSPLHF.

The CDR3 spells CASSKTGANTGELFF. CDR3 DNA: TGTGCCAGCAGCAAGACAGGGGCCAACACCGGGGAGCTGTTTTTT. The chain links TRBV7-2 to TRBJ2-2, with TRBD1 matching over 8 bases. Germline CDR1 SGHTA, CDR2 FQGNSA. After removal of 5 bases from V and 2 bases from J, the junction contained 4 bases not matched to a gene. The CDR3 extends over 15 amino acids.

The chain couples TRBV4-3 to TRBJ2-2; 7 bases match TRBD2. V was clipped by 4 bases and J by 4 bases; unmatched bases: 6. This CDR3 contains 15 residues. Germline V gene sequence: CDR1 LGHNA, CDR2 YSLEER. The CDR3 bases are TGCGCCAGCAGCCCGGCGGCTAGCGGCACCGGGGAGCTGTTTTTT. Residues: CASSPAASGTGELFF.

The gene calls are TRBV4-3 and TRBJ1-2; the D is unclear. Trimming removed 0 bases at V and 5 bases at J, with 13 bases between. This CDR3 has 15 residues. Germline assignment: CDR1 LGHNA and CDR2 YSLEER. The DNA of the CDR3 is TGCGCCAGCAGCCAAGATGTGGAGGGAGTGTATGGCTACACCTTC. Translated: CASSQDVEGVYGYTF.

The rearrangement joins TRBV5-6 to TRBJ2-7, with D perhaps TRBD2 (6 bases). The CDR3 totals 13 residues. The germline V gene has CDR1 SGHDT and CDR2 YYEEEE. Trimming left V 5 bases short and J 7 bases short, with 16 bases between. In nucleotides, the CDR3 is TGTGCCAGCAGGCGCGCCGGCGGAGGGGAGCAGTACTTC. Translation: CASRRAGGGEQYF.

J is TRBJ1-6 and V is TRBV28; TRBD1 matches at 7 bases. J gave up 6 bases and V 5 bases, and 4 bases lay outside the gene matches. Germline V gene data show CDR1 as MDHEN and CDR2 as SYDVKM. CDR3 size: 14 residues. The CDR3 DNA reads TGTGCCAGCAGTCCGGGACAGACTAATTCACCCCTCCACTTT. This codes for CASSPGQTNSPLHF.

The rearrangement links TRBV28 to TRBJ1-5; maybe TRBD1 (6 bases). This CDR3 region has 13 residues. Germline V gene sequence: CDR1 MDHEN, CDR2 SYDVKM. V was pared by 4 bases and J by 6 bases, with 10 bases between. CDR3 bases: TGTGCCAGCAGTTACCAGGGGTTTCAGCCCCAGCATTTT. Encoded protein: CASSYQGFQPQHF.

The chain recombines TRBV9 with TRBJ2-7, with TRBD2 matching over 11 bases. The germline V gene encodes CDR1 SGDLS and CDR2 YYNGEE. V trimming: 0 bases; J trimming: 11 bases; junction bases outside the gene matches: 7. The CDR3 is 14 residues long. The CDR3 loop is CASSVGTSGGPEYF. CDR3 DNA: TGTGCCAGCAGCGTAGGAACTAGCGGGGGCCCGGAGTACTTC. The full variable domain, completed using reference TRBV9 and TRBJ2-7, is DSGVTQTPKHLITATGQRVTLRCSPRSGDLSVYWYQQSLDQGLQFLIQYYNGEERAKGNILERFSAQQFPDLHSELNLSSLELGDSALYFCASSVGTSGGPEYFGPGTRLTVT.